This record looks at one T cell receptor (beta chain) sequence and its context. The target antigen is unknown. CDR3 length: 13 amino acids. The ends lost 10 bases at V and 5 bases at J; junction bases unmatched: 11. Germline CDR1 reads MDHEN; CDR2 reads SYDVKM. In the source study's methods: Filtering of immunoSEQ junctional sequences could not match full-length read filtering. Repertoires were generated with immunoSEQ multiplex PCR, while TCRdb's copy carries only in-frame clones and drops some. V, J and clone size are those of that table, while D and trimming were read from the DNA. The sample includes hundreds of thousands of clones, under 95% of them seen just once. The record originates from a study of shared clonotypes between healthy human individuals. Whole-study context: Donor composition was a couple of women and a few men, aged 18 to 49. The study used three CD4 naive, three CD4 memory, two CD8 naive and one CD8 memory plate per donor. The study's findings and limits: Sorted-subset samples were not fully sequenced, rarefaction indicated.

CD45RO negativity and positive selection for CCR7 defined naive CD8 cells, a population that excluded terminally differentiated effector memory CD45RA+ cells. The TCR originated in a man younger than 45 in good health. This chain joins TRBV28 and TRBJ2-7; 7 positions match TRBD2. The sequenced sample was naive CD8+ T cells sorted from blood. CDR3 in amino acids: CATQGLVQNEQYF. DNA of the CDR3: TGTGCCACCCAAGGACTAGTTCAGAACGAGCAGTACTTC. Variable domain in full (rest from reference TRBV28 and TRBJ2-7): DVKVTQSSRYLVKRTGEKVFLECVQDMDHENMFWYRQDPGLGLRLIYFSYDVKMKEKGDIPEGYSVSREKKERFSLILESASTNQTSMYLCATQGLVQNEQYFGPGTRLTVT.